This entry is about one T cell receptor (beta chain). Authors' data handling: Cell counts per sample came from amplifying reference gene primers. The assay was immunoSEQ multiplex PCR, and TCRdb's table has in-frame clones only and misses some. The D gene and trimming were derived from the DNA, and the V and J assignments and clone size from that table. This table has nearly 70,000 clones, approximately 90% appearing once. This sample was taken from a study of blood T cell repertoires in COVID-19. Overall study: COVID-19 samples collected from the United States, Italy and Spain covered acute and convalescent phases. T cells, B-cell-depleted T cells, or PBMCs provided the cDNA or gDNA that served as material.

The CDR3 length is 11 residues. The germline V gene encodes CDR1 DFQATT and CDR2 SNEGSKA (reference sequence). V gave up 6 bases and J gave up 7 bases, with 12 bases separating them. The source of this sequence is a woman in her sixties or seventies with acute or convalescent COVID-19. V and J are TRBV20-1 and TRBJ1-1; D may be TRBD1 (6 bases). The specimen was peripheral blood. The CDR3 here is CSADRQVEAFF. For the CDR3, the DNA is TGCAGTGCCGACCGACAGGTTGAAGCTTTCTTT.